The rows below give T cell receptor beta chains drawn from one sample of a study of blood T cell repertoires in COVID-19. Profiling relied on immunoSEQ multiplex PCR, and the TCRdb table lists in-frame clones only, not all of them. The profile covers 90,000 to 110,000 clones, with around 84% appearing a single time and 6.5% to 10% taken by the ten largest. Sample: peripheral blood. The receptor set was obtained from a woman at least 80 years old with active or convalescent COVID-19. The CDR3 runs from the conserved cysteine through the conserved F or W. D genes are given only for firm matches. For some rows the clone size is stated as once, few or many, or as a class when expanded; others skip it.

NA,TRBD1,TRBJ2-7,TRBV7-3,CASSTGQGMNEQYF,TGTGCCAGCAGTACTGGACAGGGAATGAACGAGCAGTACTTC
few,NA,TRBJ2-7,TRBV28,CASKEAYEQYF,TGTGCCAGCAAAGAGGCCTACGAGCAGTACTTC
few,TRBD2,TRBJ2-7,TRBV27,CASSVSGTYLEQYF,TGTGCCAGCAGTGTCAGCGGGACCTACCTGGAGCAGTACTTC
NA,NA,TRBJ2-1,TRBV27,CASSLRRSSYNEQFF,TGTGCCAGCAGTTTAAGGCGGAGCTCCTACAATGAGCAGTTCTTC
NA,NA,TRBJ1-1,TRBV4-2,CASSQAPGEAFF,TGTGCCAGCAGCCAAGCCCCAGGGGAAGCTTTCTTT
NA,NA,TRBJ2-6,TRBV18,CASSPTGLDGANVLTF,TGTGCCAGCTCACCCACAGGGTTGGACGGGGCCAACGTCCTGACTTTC
NA,NA,TRBJ2-7,TRBV30,CAQRELSSYEQYF,TGTGCCCAACGAGAACTGAGCTCCTACGAGCAGTACTTC
NA,NA,TRBJ2-7,TRBV20-1,CSARSGHEQYF,TGCAGTGCACGAAGTGGCCACGAGCAGTACTTC
few,TRBD1,TRBJ2-2,TRBV28,CASRSGTVNTGELFF,TGTGCCAGCCGGTCCGGGACAGTCAACACCGGGGAGCTGTTTTTT
NA,TRBD1,TRBJ1-1,TRBV19,CASLGQAVSEAFF,TGTGCCAGCTTGGGACAGGCGGTCTCTGAAGCTTTCTTT
NA,TRBD1,TRBJ1-2,TRBV28,CASSFQSNRGRDGGYTF,TGTGCCAGCAGTTTCCAATCCAACAGGGGGCGCGACGGAGGCTACACCTTC
NA,NA,TRBJ2-7,TRBV2,CASRRDEQYF,TGTGCCAGCAGGAGGGACGAGCAGTACTTC
NA,TRBD1,TRBJ2-6,TRBV28,CASSSPGQGSAWNVLTF,TGTGCCAGCAGTTCCCCGGGACAGGGATCCGCCTGGAACGTCCTGACTTTC
NA,TRBD1,TRBJ1-6,TRBV5-1,CASRLGTGDSPLHF,TGCGCCAGCAGACTTGGGACAGGGGATTCACCCCTCCACTTT
NA,NA,TRBJ2-5,TRBV7-8,CASSPGAFQETQYF,TGTGCCAGCAGCCCGGGAGCGTTCCAAGAGACCCAGTACTTC
NA,TRBD1,TRBJ1-5,TRBV7-2,CASSFGTGGGQPQHF,TGTGCCAGCAGCTTCGGGACAGGGGGAGGTCAGCCCCAGCATTTT
NA,NA,TRBJ1-5,TRBV15,CATSRGRKSNQPQHF,TGTGCCACCAGCAGGGGCAGGAAAAGCAATCAGCCCCAGCATTTT
NA,NA,TRBJ2-5,TRBV6-6,CASSYQGGTQYF,TGTGCCAGCAGTTACCAGGGGGGGACCCAGTACTTC
NA,NA,TRBJ1-6,TRBV6-6,CASSPFLGGYGGSYNSPLHF,TGTGCCAGCAGCCCCTTCCTCGGGGGCTACGGGGGGTCCTATAATTCACCCCTCCACTTT
NA,NA,TRBJ2-1,TRBV29-1,CSVIDRRREQFF,TGCAGCGTGATTGACAGGCGGAGAGAGCAGTTCTTC
NA,TRBD2,TRBJ2-1,TRBV15,CATSRETSVVSNEQFF,TGTGCCACCAGCAGAGAAACTAGCGTGGTCTCCAATGAGCAGTTCTTC
NA,NA,TRBJ2-1,TRBV21-1,CASSKVNRRSGSRFDEQFF,TGTGCCAGCAGCAAAGTGAATCGGCGGAGCGGGAGCCGGTTTGATGAGCAGTTCTTC
once,NA,TRBJ1-4,TRBV18,CASSRPGRGEKLFF,TGTGCCAGCTCACGGCCGGGCCGCGGGGAAAAACTGTTTTTT
NA,NA,TRBJ1-3,TRBV10-3,CAISDHSISGNTIYF,TGTGCCATCAGTGACCACTCTATCTCTGGAAACACCATATATTTT
many,TRBD1,TRBJ2-7,TRBV19,CASSIYGQGNDYEQYF,TGTGCCAGTAGTATTTATGGACAGGGGAACGACTACGAGCAGTACTTC